What follows are 16 T cell receptor beta chains derived from one specimen sequenced in a study of T cells in Graves' hyperthyroidism and ophthalmopathy. The source material, RNA transcripts, was used to amplify TCR beta CDR3 regions. The HTBI primer set served for first-round RT-PCR of the TCR CDR3. TCRdb re-called the multiplex PCR reads through MiXCR, storing one row per CDR3 protein. This sample carries over 300,000 distinct CDR3 sequences, around 13% of them seen once, and the ten largest clones take 34%. Sequencing was performed on blood. The origin of the receptors is a woman between 40 and 50 years old with Graves' ophthalmopathy.

In this sample, this clonotype turned up many times. The V gene is TRBV29-1, the J gene TRBJ1-1, with TRBD1 identical over 10 bases. Germline loops: CDR1 SQVTM, CDR2 ANQGSEA. This CDR3 is 14 amino acids long. Germline trimming cut 4 bases from V and 6 bases from J; bases unmatched to any gene: 8. This CDR3 reads CSVGRDRGAPEAFF. CDR3 sequence (DNA): TGCAGCGTTGGGAGGGACAGGGGCGCCCCTGAAGCTTTCTTT. The full variable domain, in which reference TRBV29-1 and TRBJ1-1 provide the parts outside the CDR3, is SAVISQKPSRDICQRGTSLTIQCQVDSQVTMMFWYRQQPGQSLTLIATANQGSEATYESGFVIDKFPISRPNLTFSTLTVSNMSPEDSSIYLCSVGRDRGAPEAFFGQGTRLTVV.

This clonotype was seen at least ten times. The chain employs TRBV20-1 and TRBJ2-3; TRBD2 agrees at 10 bases. The V gene end was trimmed by 3 bases and the J gene end by 4 bases; junction bases not matched to a gene: 7. The CDR3 is made up of 15 amino acids. Germline loops: CDR1 DFQATT, CDR2 SNEGSKA (reference sequence). The CDR3 sequence is CSARGSSGRADTQYF. In DNA form, the CDR3 reads TGCAGTGCTAGGGGCTCTAGCGGGAGAGCAGATACGCAGTATTTT.

The chain carries TRBV20-1 and TRBJ2-1; TRBD2 agrees at 8 bases. This CDR3 region has 17 residues. The germline V gene encodes CDR1 DFQATT and CDR2 SNEGSKA (reference sequence). With 4 bases clipped from V and 2 bases from J, the junction kept 13 bases outside the gene matches. The CDR3 spells CSAISPTSGTAYNEQFF. The CDR3 bases are TGCAGTGCTATATCCCCCACTAGCGGAACGGCCTACAATGAGCAGTTCTTC.

This clonotype was observed a few times. The chain links TRBV6-1 to TRBJ1-4, with TRBD1 matching over 8 bases. The CDR3 has 18 residues. Germline V gives CDR1 MNHNS, CDR2 SASEGT. V lost 5 bases to trimming and J lost 0 bases; unmatched junction nucleotides: 11. The CDR3 is CASSKMTGAIATNEKLFF. DNA of the CDR3: TGTGCCAGCAGTAAAATGACAGGGGCGATTGCAACTAATGAAAAACTGTTTTTT.

V usage is TRBV20-1 and J usage is TRBJ1-1, with TRBD1 identical over 7 bases. This CDR3 is built from 14 residues. Trimming cost V 3 bases and J 7 bases; bases outside gene matches: 11. Germline CDR1 is DFQATT and CDR2 is SNEGSKA (reference sequence). CDR3 region: CSASGSGGSYEAFF. The CDR3 DNA reads TGCAGTGCTAGCGGGTCAGGGGGTTCCTATGAAGCTTTCTTT.

The CDR3 here is CASGIEGGSINEQFF. CDR3 nucleotides: TGTGCTAGTGGGATCGAGGGCGGGAGTATCAATGAGCAGTTCTTC. The chain links TRBV12-5 to TRBJ2-1, with TRBD2 matching 7 bases. Germline CDR1 LGHNT, CDR2 FRNRAP. The CDR3 totals 15 residues. With V trimmed by 6 bases and J by 6 bases, 11 bases remained unmatched.

V is TRBV12-3 or TRBV12-4 and J is TRBJ1-1; D is unresolved. Trimming removed 3 bases at V and 2 bases at J, with 7 bases between. This CDR3 has 13 residues. CDR3 in amino acids: CASSLSSNTEAFF. DNA of the CDR3: TGTGCCAGCAGTTTGTCTTCCAACACTGAAGCTTTCTTT.

The chain employs TRBV27 and TRBJ1-2; D perhaps matches TRBD1 (5 bases). The CDR3 totals 13 residues. Germline CDR1 MNHEY, CDR2 SMNVEV (reference sequence). V shed 8 bases and J shed 8 bases, with 18 bases lying between them. In nucleotides, the CDR3 is TGTGCCAGCCACCCCTGGGGGATCTCCGGCTACACCTTC. As protein: CASHPWGISGYTF.

V is TRBV3-1 and J is TRBJ2-3; 10 nucleotides agree with TRBD2. The CDR3 is made up of 16 amino acids. After removal of 5 bases from V and 8 bases from J, the junction contained 13 bases not matched to a gene. Germline V gene lookup returns CDR1 LGHDT and CDR2 YNNKEL (reference sequence). This CDR3 is CASSVSGTSAGFTQYF. DNA of the CDR3: TGTGCCAGCAGCGTCTCCGGGACTAGCGCAGGTTTTACGCAGTATTTT.

This clonotype was counted at least ten times. The chain joins TRBV6-1 to TRBJ1-1; 7 bases are a match to TRBD1. The length of the CDR3 is 14 residues. The germline V gene encodes CDR1 MNHNS and CDR2 SASEGT. The junction had 8 bases not matched to a gene; V was cut back by 5 bases and J by 5 bases. The CDR3 protein is CASSSNRGLTEAFF. CDR3 DNA: TGTGCCAGCAGTTCCAACAGGGGTCTGACTGAAGCTTTCTTT.

Details on this clonotype: Possible read error: a much larger clone is one base away. The V and J genes are TRBV10-2 and TRBJ1-5; TRBD1 matches at 11 bases. The CDR3 sequence is 17 residues long. Germline V gene data show CDR1 as WSHSY and CDR2 as SAAADI. The CDR3 loop reads CANSEIVGTGGNQPQHF. In DNA form, the CDR3 reads TGCGCCAACAGTGAGATAGTAGGGACAGGGGGGAATCAGCCCCAGCATTTT.

This chain connects TRBV6-2 or TRBV6-3 to TRBJ2-7; 10 nucleotides match TRBD2. The CDR3 contains 15 residues. The J segment lost 2 bases and the V segment lost 5 bases, leaving 6 bases of the junction unmatched. Germline V gene data show CDR1 as MNHEY and CDR2 as SVGEGT. This chain's CDR3 is CASSRPAGGTYEQYF. As DNA, the CDR3 is TGTGCCAGCAGTCGACCAGCGGGAGGGACCTACGAGCAGTACTTC.

This clonotype has at least ten counts. This chain links TRBV12-3 or TRBV12-4 with TRBJ2-1; 7 nucleotides line up with TRBD2. The CDR3 covers 13 residues. Unmatched junction bases numbered 7, after V lost 3 bases and J lost 11 bases. CDR3 loop: CASSLGTSDKQFF. The CDR3 DNA follows: TGTGCCAGCAGTTTGGGCACTAGCGATAAGCAGTTCTTC.

This clonotype was recorded a few times. V and J are TRBV20-1 and TRBJ1-1, with D perhaps TRBD1 (5 bases). V lost 3 bases and J lost 7, with 9 bases in between. CDR3 length: 11 residues. Germline V lookup: CDR1 DFQATT, CDR2 SNEGSKA (reference sequence). The CDR3 DNA is TGCAGTGCTAGGGGGCGCGATGAAGCTTTCTTT. It codes for CSARGRDEAFF.

This clonotype was detected ten times or more. V is TRBV12-5 and J is TRBJ1-1; maybe TRBD1 (5 bases). Trimming took 0 bases from V and 4 from J, leaving 15 bases between them. Per the germline V gene, CDR1 is LGHNT and CDR2 is FRNRAP. CDR3 size: 16 residues. The CDR3, as DNA: TGTGCTAGTGGTTTGGTACTTGGGCAGGGTACCACTGAAGCTTTCTTT. The encoded protein is CASGLVLGQGTTEAFF.

The chain links TRBV5-1 to TRBJ1-4, with a possible D match to TRBD1 (5 bases). The V gene lost 2 bases and the J gene lost 5 bases, with 10 bases spanning the gap. Germline CDR1 is SGHRS and CDR2 is YFSETQ. The CDR3 extends over 14 amino acids. The CDR3 nucleotides read TGCGCCAGCAGCTTCACAGGTTGGAATGAAAAACTGTTTTTT. Translating gives CASSFTGWNEKLFF.